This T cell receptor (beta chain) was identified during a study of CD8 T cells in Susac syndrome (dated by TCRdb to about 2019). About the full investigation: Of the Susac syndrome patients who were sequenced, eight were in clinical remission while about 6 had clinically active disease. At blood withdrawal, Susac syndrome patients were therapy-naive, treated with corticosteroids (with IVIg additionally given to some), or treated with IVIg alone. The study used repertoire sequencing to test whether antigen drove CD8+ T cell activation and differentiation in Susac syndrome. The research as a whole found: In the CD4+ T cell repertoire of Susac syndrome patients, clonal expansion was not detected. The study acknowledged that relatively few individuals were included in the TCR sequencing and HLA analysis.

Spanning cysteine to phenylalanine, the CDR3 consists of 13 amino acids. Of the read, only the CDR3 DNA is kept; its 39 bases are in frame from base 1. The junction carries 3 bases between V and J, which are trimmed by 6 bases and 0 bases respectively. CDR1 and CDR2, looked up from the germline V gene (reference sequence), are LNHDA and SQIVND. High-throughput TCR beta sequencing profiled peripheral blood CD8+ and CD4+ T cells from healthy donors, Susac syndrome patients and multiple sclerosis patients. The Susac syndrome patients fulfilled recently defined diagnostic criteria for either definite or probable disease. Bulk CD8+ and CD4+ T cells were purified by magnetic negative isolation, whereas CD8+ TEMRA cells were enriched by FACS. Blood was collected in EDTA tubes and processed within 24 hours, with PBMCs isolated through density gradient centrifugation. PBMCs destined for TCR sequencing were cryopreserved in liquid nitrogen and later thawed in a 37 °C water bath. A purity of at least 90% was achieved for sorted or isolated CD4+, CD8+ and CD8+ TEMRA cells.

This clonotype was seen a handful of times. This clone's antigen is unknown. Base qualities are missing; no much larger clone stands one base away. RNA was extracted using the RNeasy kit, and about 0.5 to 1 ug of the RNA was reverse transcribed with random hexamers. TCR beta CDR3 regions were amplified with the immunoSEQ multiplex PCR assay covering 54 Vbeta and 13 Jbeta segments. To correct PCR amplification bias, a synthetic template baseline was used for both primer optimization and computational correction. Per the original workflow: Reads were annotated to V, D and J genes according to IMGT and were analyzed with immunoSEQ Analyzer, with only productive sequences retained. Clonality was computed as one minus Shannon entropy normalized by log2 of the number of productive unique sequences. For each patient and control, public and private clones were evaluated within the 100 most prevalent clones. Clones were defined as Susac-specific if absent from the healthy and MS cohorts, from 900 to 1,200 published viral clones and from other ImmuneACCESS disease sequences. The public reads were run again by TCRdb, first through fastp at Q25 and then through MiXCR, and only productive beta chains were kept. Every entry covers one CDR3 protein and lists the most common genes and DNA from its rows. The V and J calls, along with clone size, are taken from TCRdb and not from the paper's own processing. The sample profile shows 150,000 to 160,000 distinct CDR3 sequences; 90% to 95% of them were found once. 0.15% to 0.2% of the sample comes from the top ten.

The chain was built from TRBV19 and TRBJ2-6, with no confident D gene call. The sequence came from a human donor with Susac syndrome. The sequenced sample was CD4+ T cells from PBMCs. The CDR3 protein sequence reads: CASRGSGANVLTF. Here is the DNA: TGTGCCAGTAGGGGCTCTGGGGCCAACGTCCTGACTTTC.